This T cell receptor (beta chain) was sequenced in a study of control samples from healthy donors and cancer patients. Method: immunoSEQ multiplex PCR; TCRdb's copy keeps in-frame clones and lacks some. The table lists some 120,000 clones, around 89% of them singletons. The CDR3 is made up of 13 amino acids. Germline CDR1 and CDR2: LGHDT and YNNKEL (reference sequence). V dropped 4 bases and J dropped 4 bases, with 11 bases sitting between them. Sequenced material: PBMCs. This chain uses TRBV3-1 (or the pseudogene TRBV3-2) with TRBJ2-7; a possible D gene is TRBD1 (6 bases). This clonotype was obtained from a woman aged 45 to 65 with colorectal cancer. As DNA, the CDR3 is TGTGCCAGCAGCCTGGGACAACTATACGAGCAGTACTTC. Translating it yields CASSLGQLYEQYF.